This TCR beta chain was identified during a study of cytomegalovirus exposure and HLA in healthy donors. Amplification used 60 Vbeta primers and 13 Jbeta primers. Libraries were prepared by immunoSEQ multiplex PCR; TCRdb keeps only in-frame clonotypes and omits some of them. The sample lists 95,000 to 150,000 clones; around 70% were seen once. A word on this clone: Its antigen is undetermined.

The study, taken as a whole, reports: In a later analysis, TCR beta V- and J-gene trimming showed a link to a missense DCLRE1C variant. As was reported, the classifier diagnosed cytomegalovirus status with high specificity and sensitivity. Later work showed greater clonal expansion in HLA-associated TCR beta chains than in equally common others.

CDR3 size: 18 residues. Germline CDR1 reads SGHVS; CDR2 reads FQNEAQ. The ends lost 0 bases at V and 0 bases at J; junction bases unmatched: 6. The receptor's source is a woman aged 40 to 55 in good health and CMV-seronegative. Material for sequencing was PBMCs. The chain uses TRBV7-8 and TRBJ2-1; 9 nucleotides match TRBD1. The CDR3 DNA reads TGTGCCAGCAGCTTAGCTACACGGGACAGGGTCTCCTACAATGAGCAGTTCTTC. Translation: CASSLATRDRVSYNEQFF.